The T cell receptor beta chain under discussion was sequenced for a study of shared clonotypes between healthy human individuals. The repertoire was sequenced with immunoSEQ multiplex PCR; TCRdb's copy has only in-frame clones and lacks some. This sample yields 550,000 to 700,000 clones, of which 73% are seen a single time; around 1.7% belongs to the top ten. V shed 7 bases and J shed 1 base, with 10 bases lying between them. This CDR3 comprises 12 residues. Germline V gene data show CDR1 as SQVTM and CDR2 as ANQGSEA. The clonotype originates from a woman in her twenties or thirties in good health. Material: memory CD4+ T cells sorted from blood. Subset indicated: CD45RA-negative fraction. The chain couples TRBV29-1 to TRBJ1-2; D gene uncertain. Written as DNA, the CDR3 is TGCAGCGCTAAGACGGATAACTATGGCTACACCTTC. Translating gives CSAKTDNYGYTF.